The 31 T cell receptor beta chains presented below share a single source sample, sequenced in a study of CD8+CD57+ T cells in acquired aplastic anemia. Template material for TCR beta VDJ and CDR3 profiling consisted of genomic DNA. TCRdb re-called the reads through MiXCR, storing one row per CDR3 protein. The sample contains around 150,000 distinct CDR3 sequences, 35% to 50% of which appear only once. Sequencing was carried out using sorted CD4+, CD8+, or CD8+CD57+ T cells (not recorded which) from PBMCs. Receptors originate from a human donor in good health, serving as a control.

V is TRBV12-3 or TRBV12-4 and J is TRBJ2-1, with 9 bases matching TRBD2. The CDR3 extends over 16 amino acids. The junction had 9 bases not matched to a gene; V was cut back by 5 bases and J by 4 bases. In DNA, the CDR3 is TGTGCCAGCAGTCGAACCCGGCGGGGGGGGTACAATGAGCAGTTCTTC. The encoded protein is CASSRTRRGGYNEQFF.

In this sample, this clonotype turned up many times. The gene calls are TRBV10-3 and TRBJ2-1; D unresolved. Germline values: CDR1 ENHRY, CDR2 SYGVKD. The length of the CDR3 is 13 residues. Trimming left V 8 bases short and J 8 bases short, with 16 bases between. CDR3 bases: TGTGCCATCCGAGGCAGTAGTATGGATGAGCAGTTCTTC. It specifies CAIRGSSMDEQFF.

The chain links TRBV5-4 to TRBJ2-1; 8 nucleotides match TRBD2. Trimming at V came to 5 bases and at J to 0 bases, leaving 7 bases not matched to a gene. This CDR3 comprises 16 residues. Germline CDR1 and CDR2: SGHNT and YYREEE (reference sequence). This chain's CDR3 is CASRPAGGSSYNEQFF. In nucleotides, the CDR3 is TGTGCCAGCAGACCCGCGGGGGGTAGCTCCTACAATGAGCAGTTCTTC.

This clonotype was counted between two and nine times. This rearrangement joins TRBV18 to TRBJ1-1, with D uncertain. Trimming removed 2 bases at V and 1 base at J, with 8 bases between. Germline values: CDR1 KGHSH, CDR2 LQKENI. There are 14 residues in the CDR3. CDR3 amino acids: CASSPYSENTEAFF. In nucleotides, the CDR3 is TGTGCCAGCTCACCATATTCAGAGAACACTGAAGCTTTCTTT.

This clonotype was detected only a few times. The V call is TRBV3-1, the J call TRBJ1-2; 7 bases align to TRBD1. Germline CDR1 LGHDT, CDR2 YNNKEL (reference sequence). CDR3 length equals 14 residues. Germline trimming cut 2 bases from V and 7 bases from J; bases unmatched to any gene: 7. CDR3 residues: CASSQLGGSVGYTF. CDR3 sequence (DNA): TGTGCCAGCAGCCAATTAGGGGGCTCGGTTGGCTACACCTTC.

At least ten counts were recorded for this clonotype. V gene TRBV10-1 combines with J gene TRBJ1-2, with a tentative D call TRBD1 (5 bases). The CDR3 runs to 14 residues. V lost 3 bases to trimming and J lost 5 bases, with 13 bases between them. CDR1 and CDR2 (germline): WNHNN, SYGVQD (reference sequence). In DNA form, the CDR3 reads TGCGCCAGCAGTGAAGCGGGACGGATTTATGGCTACACCTTC. Translation: CASSEAGRIYGYTF.

Details on this clonotype: A clone one base away is much larger, so this may be a read error. The chain is built from TRBV6-1 and TRBJ1-2, with D hard to call. The CDR3 extends over 14 amino acids. Germline-derived CDR1 and CDR2 are MNHNS and SASEGT. DNA of the CDR3: TGTGTCAGCAGTGAAGTTAGCAGCAACTATGGCTACACCTTC. Protein sequence: CVSSEVSSNYGYTF.

This clonotype has only one observation. This chain connects TRBV20-1 to TRBJ2-7; 7 positions agree with TRBD1. Germline assignment: CDR1 DFQATT and CDR2 SNEGSKA (reference sequence). The ends lost 3 bases at V and 0 bases at J; junction bases unmatched: 2. CDR3 length equals 13 residues. This CDR3 is CSASRDSSYEQYF. The CDR3 DNA is TGCAGTGCTAGCCGGGACAGCTCCTACGAGCAGTACTTC.

The chain recombines TRBV7-3 with TRBJ2-5; D unclear. This CDR3 region has 13 residues. CDR1 is SGHTA, CDR2 FQGTGA, per germline. Trimming removed 5 bases from V and 5 bases from J, with 12 bases in between. CDR3 sequence reads: CASSPALAETQYF. The CDR3, as DNA: TGTGCCAGCAGCCCCGCCTTGGCGGAGACCCAGTACTTC.

The chain joins TRBV29-1 to TRBJ1-2; no clear D gene. CDR1 is SQVTM and CDR2 is ANQGSEA in the germline V gene. CDR3 length: 11 amino acids. The ends were cut back, 8 bases at V and 1 base at J, with 8 bases in the middle. CDR3 coding DNA: TGCAGCTTTAGTTTTAACTATGGCTACACCTTC. This sequence encodes CSFSFNYGYTF.

The gene calls are TRBV30 and TRBJ2-7, with D possibly matching TRBD2 (5 bases). V lost 1 base to trimming and J lost 3 bases, with 7 bases between them. Germline values: CDR1 GTSNPN, CDR2 SVGIG (reference sequence). The CDR3 is made up of 12 amino acids. The CDR3 bases are TGTGCCTGGAGTGCGGGGAACTACGAGCAGTACTTC. This translates into CAWSAGNYEQYF.

A word on this clonotype: A much larger clone is a single base away; this may be a read error. V usage is TRBV25-1 and J usage is TRBJ1-5, with a possible D match to TRBD1 (6 bases). Trimming shortened V by 7 bases and J by 2 bases, and 12 bases separated the two germline ends. The CDR3 runs 14 residues. Germline V lookup: CDR1 MGHDK, CDR2 SYGVNS. The CDR3 DNA sequence: TGTGCCAGCAATGACCAGGGGCGCAATCAGCCCCAGCATTTT. Translating it yields CASNDQGRNQPQHF.

This chain uses TRBV5-5 with TRBJ1-2, with a possible D match to TRBD1 (5 bases). The CDR3 contains 14 residues. Trimming took 0 bases from V and 8 from J, leaving 14 bases between them. Germline V lookup: CDR1 SGHKS, CDR2 YYEKEE (reference sequence). CDR3 DNA sequence: TGTGCCAGCAGCTTGGAACCAGTCGGGGGAGGCTACACCTTC. Translated, it gives CASSLEPVGGGYTF.

This clonotype appeared many times. The rearrangement joins TRBV5-1 to TRBJ2-3, with 12 positions matching TRBD2. Per germline, CDR1 SGHRS and CDR2 YFSETQ. V gave up 0 bases and J gave up 0 bases; unmatched junction bases: 2. This CDR3 region has 17 residues. The CDR3 region is CASSLGTSGASTDTQYF. As DNA, the CDR3 is TGCGCCAGCAGCTTGGGGACTAGCGGGGCTAGCACAGATACGCAGTATTTT.

The sample holds many counts of this clonotype. The chain employs TRBV7-2 and TRBJ2-5; D could derive from TRBD1 or TRBD2 (6 bases each). CDR1 and CDR2 (germline): SGHTA, FQGNSA. The CDR3 has 13 residues. The V end was cut by 5 bases, the J end by 5 bases, with 12 bases between. CDR3 in DNA: TGTGCCAGCAGCCGGGGGCAGCGGGAGACCCAGTACTTC. Its protein product is CASSRGQRETQYF.

This clonotype has only one observation. The V gene is TRBV2, the J gene TRBJ1-3; tentative D call: TRBD1 (5 bases). The ends were cut back, 5 bases at V and 4 bases at J, with 12 bases in the middle. The CDR3 is 14 residues long. Per germline, CDR1 SNHLY and CDR2 FYNNEI. The CDR3 region is CASSPSGGGNTIYF. Written as DNA, the CDR3 is TGTGCCAGCAGTCCCTCCGGGGGAGGAAACACCATATATTTT.

The chain uses TRBV12-3 or TRBV12-4 and TRBJ2-1; D not certain. V lost 8 bases, J lost 0 bases, and 23 bases lay in between. The CDR3 sequence is 18 residues long. The CDR3 bases are TGTGCCAGCCGTTCACGGGTCCAGTTACAGAGCTCCTACAATGAGCAGTTCTTC. It is translated as CASRSRVQLQSSYNEQFF.

This clonotype occurred many times. CDR3 residues: CASSQGQRVWGYTF. CDR3 coding DNA: TGTGCCAGCAGTCAGGGACAGCGTGTTTGGGGCTACACCTTC. V and J are TRBV28 and TRBJ1-2; 7 bases line up with TRBD1. Trimming removed 5 bases from V and 8 bases from J; junction bases left unmatched: 11. The CDR3 consists of 14 residues. Germline-derived CDR1 and CDR2 are MDHEN and SYDVKM.

In regard to this clonotype: The conserved phenylalanine or tryptophan normally closing the CDR3 is absent here, so this likely arose from a read error. The chain joins TRBV19 to TRBJ2-1; no reliable D call. Germline V gene lookup returns CDR1 LNHDA and CDR2 SQIVND (reference sequence). The CDR3 consists of 14 residues. Trimming removed 3 bases from V and 5 bases from J, with 11 bases in between. DNA for the CDR3: TGTGCCAGTAGTATTAGAGTGGGTCACAATGAGCAGTTCCTC. It yields the protein CASSIRVGHNEQFL.

The chain carries TRBV19 and TRBJ1-3; D not certain. The CDR3 is 14 amino acids. Germline V lookup: CDR1 LNHDA, CDR2 SQIVND (reference sequence). The germline V and J ends were trimmed by 4 bases and 4 bases, with 11 bases remaining between them. The CDR3 loop reads CASSTGKGGNTIYF. The DNA for the CDR3 is TGTGCCAGTAGTACCGGAAAGGGAGGAAACACCATATATTTT.

A remark on this clonotype: One base away lies a much larger clone, so this may be a sequencing read error. This chain links TRBV12-5 with TRBJ2-7; no reliable D call. Germline CDR1 reads LGHNT; CDR2 reads FRNRAP. CDR3 length equals 15 residues. Trimming removed 0 bases at V and 2 bases at J, with 11 bases between. This CDR3 is CASGLVGNNAYEQYF. In DNA form, the CDR3 reads TGTGCTAGTGGTTTGGTAGGGAACAACGCCTACGAGCAGTACTTC. Full variable domain (rest looked up from reference TRBV12-5 and TRBJ2-7): DARVTQTPRHKVTEMGQEVTMRCQPILGHNTVFWYRQTMMQGLELLAYFRNRAPLDDSGMPKDRFSAEMPDATLATLKIQPSEPRDSAVYFCASGLVGNNAYEQYFGPGTRLTVT.

This clonotype was picked up many times. Written as DNA, the CDR3 is TGCGCCAGCAGGTCGACAGGGCCGGCACCCCTCCACTTT. Protein product: CASRSTGPAPLHF. The chain joins TRBV4-1 to TRBJ1-6; 7 nucleotides align to TRBD1. This CDR3 spans 13 amino acids. CDR1 is MGHRA and CDR2 is YSYEKL in the germline V gene. J lost 11 bases, V lost 6 bases, and 7 bases had no gene match.

This clonotype was counted at least ten times. The chain employs TRBV12-3 or TRBV12-4 and TRBJ2-3; 7 bases match TRBD1. V was clipped by 5 bases and J by 6 bases; unmatched bases: 5. The CDR3 sequence is 13 residues long. CDR3 in DNA: TGTGCCAGCAGTAAAAGGGGGCCGGATACGCAGTATTTT. It encodes CASSKRGPDTQYF.

In this sample, this clonotype turned up a few times. The genes are TRBV6-1 and TRBJ1-1; D gene uncertain. Trimming pared 1 base from V and 1 base from J, leaving 10 bases between. CDR1 is MNHNS, CDR2 SASEGT, per germline. This CDR3 region has 15 residues. DNA for the CDR3: TGTGCCAGCAGTGAAGAATTTATAGGGAACACTGAAGCTTTCTTT. This translates into CASSEEFIGNTEAFF.

This clonotype appeared a few times. V and J are TRBV7-6 and TRBJ2-3; D remains unclear. Trimming shortened V by 0 bases and J by 2 bases, and 9 bases separated the two germline ends. The CDR3 loop spans 15 amino acids. Germline V gene sequence: CDR1 SGHVS, CDR2 FNYEAQ. The DNA for the CDR3 is TGTGCCAGCAGCTTAGCGTCCAGCCCCACAGATACGCAGTATTTT. It codes for CASSLASSPTDTQYF.

As concerns this clonotype: At one end the junction does not follow the germline gene, possibly because of a read error. The chain has TRBV2 and TRBJ1-2; D gene uncertain. The CDR3 totals 14 residues. In germline, CDR1 is SNHLY, CDR2 FYNNEI. The chain's CDR3 is CASSGIVGYYGHIF. For the CDR3, the DNA is TGTGCCAGCAGTGGCATTGTGGGGTACTATGGCCACATCTTC.

The chain is built from TRBV20-1 and TRBJ2-3, with D perhaps matching TRBD2 (7 bases). The CDR3 length is 10 residues. The germline V and J ends were trimmed by 3 bases and 13 bases, with 11 bases remaining between them. In germline, CDR1 is DFQATT, CDR2 SNEGSKA (reference sequence). The CDR3 here is CSARRGLEYF. The CDR3 coding sequence is TGCAGTGCTAGGCGGGGGCTGGAGTATTTT.

The V call is TRBV10-3, the J call TRBJ2-1; 16 positions match TRBD2. V shed 4 bases and J 0 bases; nucleotides not matched to a gene: 6. Germline CDR1 is ENHRY and CDR2 is SYGVKD. The CDR3 runs 19 residues. CDR3 loop: CAISGGLAGGATSYNEQFF. The CDR3 nucleotides are TGTGCCATCAGTGGGGGACTAGCGGGAGGGGCAACCTCCTACAATGAGCAGTTCTTC.

Concerning this clonotype: This may come from a read error, since a much larger clone is one base off. The rearrangement joins TRBV6-1 to TRBJ1-1; D possibly corresponds to TRBD1 (6 bases). CDR3 length equals 12 residues. Germline V CDR1 and CDR2: MNHNS, SASEGT. The chain's CDR3 is CVSSPTGTEAFF. The CDR3 bases are TGTGTCAGCAGCCCTACAGGGACTGAAGCTTTCTTT.

The table lists this clonotype with many counts. The J gene is TRBJ2-3, the V gene TRBV19; D is unresolved. V was pared by 4 bases and J by 2 bases, with 16 bases between. Germline CDR1 is LNHDA and CDR2 is SQIVND (reference sequence). This CDR3 contains 16 residues. CDR3 region: CASSNGIAVNTDTQYF. CDR3 bases: TGTGCCAGTAGTAATGGAATAGCAGTCAACACAGATACGCAGTATTTT.

This clonotype was counted ten times or more. The V and J genes are TRBV12-3 or TRBV12-4 and TRBJ1-2, with no clear D. V lost 5 bases, J lost 8 bases, and 18 bases lay in between. The CDR3 sequence is 14 residues long. CDR3 protein: CASSPSDQTGGYTF. CDR3 in DNA: TGTGCCAGCAGTCCTTCGGACCAAACGGGGGGCTACACCTTC.